This TCR beta chain was sequenced during a study of low-dose radiotherapy and immunotherapy resistance in tumors. Study information: Participants in Cohort 2 were given 1 Gy per fraction every two weeks, for 13 Gy over 26 weeks. Patients were on oral aspirin 300 mg taken daily for four cycles from cycle 1 day 1.

Trimming pared 4 bases from V and 12 bases from J, leaving 13 bases between. This CDR3 has 12 amino acids. Germline V CDR1 and CDR2: SGHTA, FQGNSA. As a condition of eligibility, patients had advanced solid tumors lacking tumor-infiltrating lymphocytes. Both TCRalpha and TCRbeta chains were reverse transcribed with V-gene-specific primers. The PCR that amplified TCRs ran for approximately 20 cycles, relying on a constant-region primer and a V-primer adapter. mRNA, once isolated, was amplified by in vitro transcription. MiXCR was run by TCRdb on the reads, yielding one entry per CDR3 protein. The sample lists around 13,000 distinct CDR3 sequences, approximately 68% occurring once.

The V call is TRBV7-2, the J call TRBJ1-3; weak D call: TRBD1 (5 bases). The sequence was obtained from a human donor with advanced metastatic prostate, ovarian, gallbladder or colorectal cancer (not recorded which). This table probably holds off-target reads from a library built for another chain. The CDR3 sequence is CASSSAGPNIYF. The CDR3 region has the DNA TGTGCCAGCAGCTCGGCGGGACCCAACATATATTTT. Looking up the rest from reference TRBV7-2 and TRBJ1-3 gives the full variable domain: GAGVSQSPSNKVTEKGKDVELRCDPISGHTALYWYRQSLGQGLEFLIYFQGNSAPDKSGLPSDRFSAERTGGSVSTLTIQRTQQEDSAVYLCASSSAGPNIYFGEGSWLTVV.